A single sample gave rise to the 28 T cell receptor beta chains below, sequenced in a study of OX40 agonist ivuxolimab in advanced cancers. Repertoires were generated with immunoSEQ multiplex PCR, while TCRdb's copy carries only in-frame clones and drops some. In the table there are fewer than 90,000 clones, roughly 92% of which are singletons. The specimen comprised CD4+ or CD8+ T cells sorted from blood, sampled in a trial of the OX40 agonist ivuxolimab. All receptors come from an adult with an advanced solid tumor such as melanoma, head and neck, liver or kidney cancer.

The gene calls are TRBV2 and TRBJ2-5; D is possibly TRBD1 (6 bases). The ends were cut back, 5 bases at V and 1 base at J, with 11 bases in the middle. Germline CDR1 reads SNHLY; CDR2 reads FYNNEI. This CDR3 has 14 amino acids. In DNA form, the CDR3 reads TGTGCCAGCAGTACTGGACAGTCCCAAGAGACCCAGTACTTC. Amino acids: CASSTGQSQETQYF.

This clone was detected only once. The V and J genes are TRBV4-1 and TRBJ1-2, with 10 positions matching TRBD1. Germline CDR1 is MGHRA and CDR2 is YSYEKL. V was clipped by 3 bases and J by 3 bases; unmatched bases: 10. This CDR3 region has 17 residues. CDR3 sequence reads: CASSQPGQGYMDYGYTF. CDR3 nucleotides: TGCGCCAGCAGCCAGCCGGGACAGGGGTATATGGACTATGGCTACACCTTC.

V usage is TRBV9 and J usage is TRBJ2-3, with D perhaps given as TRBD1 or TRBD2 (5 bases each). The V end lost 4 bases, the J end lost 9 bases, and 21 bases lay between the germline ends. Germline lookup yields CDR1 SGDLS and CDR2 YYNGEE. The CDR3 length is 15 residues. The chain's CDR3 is CASSPLQPGTGTQYF. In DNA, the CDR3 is TGTGCCAGCAGCCCCCTCCAGCCTGGGACGGGAACGCAGTATTTT.

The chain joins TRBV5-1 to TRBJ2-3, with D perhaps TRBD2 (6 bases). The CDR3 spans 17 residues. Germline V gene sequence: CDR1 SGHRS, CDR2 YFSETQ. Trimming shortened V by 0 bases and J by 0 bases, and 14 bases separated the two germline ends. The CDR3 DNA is TGCGCCAGCAGCTTGGCGGGACTCCAAACTAGCACAGATACGCAGTATTTT. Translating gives CASSLAGLQTSTDTQYF.

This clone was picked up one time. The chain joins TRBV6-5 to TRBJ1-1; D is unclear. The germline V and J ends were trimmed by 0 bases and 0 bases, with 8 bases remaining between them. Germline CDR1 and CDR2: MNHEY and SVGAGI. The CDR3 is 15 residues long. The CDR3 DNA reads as TGTGCCAGCAGTTACTCCCCGGGATTGAACACTGAAGCTTTCTTT. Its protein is CASSYSPGLNTEAFF.

CDR3: CASSPRGDEQYF. CDR3 bases: TGTGCCAGCTCACCGAGGGGGGACGAGCAGTACTTC. The genes are TRBV18 and TRBJ2-7, with D possibly called TRBD1 or TRBD2 (6 bases each). With 3 bases removed from V and 5 bases from J, the gap between germline ends came to 8 bases. Germline loops: CDR1 KGHSH, CDR2 LQKENI. The CDR3 covers 12 residues.

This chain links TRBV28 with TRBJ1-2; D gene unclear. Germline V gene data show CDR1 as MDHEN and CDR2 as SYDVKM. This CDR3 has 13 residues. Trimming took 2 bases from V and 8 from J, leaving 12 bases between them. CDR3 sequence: CASSLLGGGGYTF. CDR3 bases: TGTGCCAGCAGTTTACTGGGCGGCGGAGGCTACACCTTC.

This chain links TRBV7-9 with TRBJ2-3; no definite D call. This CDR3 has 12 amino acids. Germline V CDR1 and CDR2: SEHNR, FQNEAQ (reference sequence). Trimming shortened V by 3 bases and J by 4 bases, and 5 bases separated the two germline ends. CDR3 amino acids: CASSFIADTQYF. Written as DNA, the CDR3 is TGTGCCAGCAGCTTTATAGCAGATACGCAGTATTTT. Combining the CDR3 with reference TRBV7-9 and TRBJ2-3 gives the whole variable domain DTGVSQNPRHKITKRGQNVTFRCDPISEHNRLYWYRQTLGQGPEFLTYFQNEAQLEKSRLLSDRFSAERPKGSFSTLEIQRTEQGDSAMYLCASSFIADTQYFGPGTRLTVL.

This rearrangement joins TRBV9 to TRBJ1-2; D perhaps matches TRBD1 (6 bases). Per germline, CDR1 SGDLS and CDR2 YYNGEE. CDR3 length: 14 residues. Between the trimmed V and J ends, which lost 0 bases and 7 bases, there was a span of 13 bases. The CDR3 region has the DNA TGTGCCAGCAGCGTAGCAGGGGCCCTGTCTGGCTACACCTTC. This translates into CASSVAGALSGYTF.

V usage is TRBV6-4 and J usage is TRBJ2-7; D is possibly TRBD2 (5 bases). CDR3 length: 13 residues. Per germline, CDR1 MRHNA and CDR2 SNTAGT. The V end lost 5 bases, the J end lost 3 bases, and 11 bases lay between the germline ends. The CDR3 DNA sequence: TGTGCCAGCAGTCGGAACCGGGACTACGAGCAGTACTTC. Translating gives CASSRNRDYEQYF.

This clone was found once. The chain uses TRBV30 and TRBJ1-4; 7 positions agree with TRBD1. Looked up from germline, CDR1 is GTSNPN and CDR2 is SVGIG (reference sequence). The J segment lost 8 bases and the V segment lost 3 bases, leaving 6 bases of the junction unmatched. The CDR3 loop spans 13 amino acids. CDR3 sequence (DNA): TGTGCCTGGAGCGAAGGGACAGACGAAAAACTGTTTTTT. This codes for CAWSEGTDEKLFF.

This CDR3 reads CASSPNLRLLETQYF. DNA for the CDR3: TGTGCCAGCAGCCCCAATCTTCGACTCCTGGAGACCCAGTACTTC. The chain joins TRBV11-2 to TRBJ2-5; D is unclear. Trimming took 5 bases from V and 5 from J, leaving 18 bases between them. Looked up from germline, CDR1 is SGHAT and CDR2 is FQNNGV. The CDR3 length is 15 residues.

CDR3 in amino acids: CASSEVERGGGTEAFF. Here the CDR3 DNA reads TGTGCCAGCAGTGAGGTGGAGCGGGGGGGTGGTACTGAAGCTTTCTTT. V is TRBV2 and J is TRBJ1-1; D perhaps matches TRBD1 (5 bases). The ends were cut back, 3 bases at V and 5 bases at J, with 19 bases in the middle. Germline V gene data show CDR1 as SNHLY and CDR2 as FYNNEI. This CDR3 has 16 amino acids.

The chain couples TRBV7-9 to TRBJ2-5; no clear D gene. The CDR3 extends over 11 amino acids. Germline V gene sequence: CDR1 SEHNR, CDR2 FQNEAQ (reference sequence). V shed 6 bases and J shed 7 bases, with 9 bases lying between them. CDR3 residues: CASRFTGTQYF. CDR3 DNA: TGTGCCAGCAGATTTACGGGGACCCAGTACTTC.

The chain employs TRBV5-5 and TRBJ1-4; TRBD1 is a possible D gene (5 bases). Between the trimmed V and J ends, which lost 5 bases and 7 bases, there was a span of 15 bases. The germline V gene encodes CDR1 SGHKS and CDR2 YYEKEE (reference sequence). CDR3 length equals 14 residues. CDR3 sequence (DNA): TGTGCCAGCAGTCCCGGGGCAGGGTTTGAAAAACTGTTTTTT. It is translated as CASSPGAGFEKLFF.

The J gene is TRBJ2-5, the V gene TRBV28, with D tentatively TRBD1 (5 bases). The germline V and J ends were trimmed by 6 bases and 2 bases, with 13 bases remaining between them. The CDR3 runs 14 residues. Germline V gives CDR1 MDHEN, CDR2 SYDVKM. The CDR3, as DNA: TGTGCCAGCAGCATTTCTCCAGGGCAAGAGACCCAGTACTTC. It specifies CASSISPGQETQYF.

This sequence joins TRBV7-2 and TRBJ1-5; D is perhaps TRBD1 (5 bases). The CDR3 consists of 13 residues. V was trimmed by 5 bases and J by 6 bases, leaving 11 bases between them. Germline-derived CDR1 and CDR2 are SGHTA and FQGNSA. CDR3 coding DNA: TGTGCCAGCAGCCAAGGGGATCTTCAGCCCCAGCATTTT. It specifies CASSQGDLQPQHF.

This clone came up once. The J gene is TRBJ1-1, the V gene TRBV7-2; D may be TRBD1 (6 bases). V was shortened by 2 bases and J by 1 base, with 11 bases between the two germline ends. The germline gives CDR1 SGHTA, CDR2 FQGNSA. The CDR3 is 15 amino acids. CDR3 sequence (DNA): TGTGCCAGCAGCTTACAAGGGACAACGAACACTGAAGCTTTCTTT. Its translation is CASSLQGTTNTEAFF.

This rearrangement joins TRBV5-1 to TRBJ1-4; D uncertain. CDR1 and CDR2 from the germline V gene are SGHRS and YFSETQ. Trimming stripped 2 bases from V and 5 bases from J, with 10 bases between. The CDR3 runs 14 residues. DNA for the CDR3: TGCGCCAGCAGCTTAGTAGCGGGGAATGAAAAACTGTTTTTT. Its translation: CASSLVAGNEKLFF.

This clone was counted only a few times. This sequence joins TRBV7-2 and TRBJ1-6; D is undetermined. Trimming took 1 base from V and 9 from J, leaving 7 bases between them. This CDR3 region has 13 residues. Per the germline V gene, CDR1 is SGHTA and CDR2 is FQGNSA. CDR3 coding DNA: TGTGCCAGCAGCTTAGAGGTCCGTTCACCCCTCCACTTT. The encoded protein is CASSLEVRSPLHF.

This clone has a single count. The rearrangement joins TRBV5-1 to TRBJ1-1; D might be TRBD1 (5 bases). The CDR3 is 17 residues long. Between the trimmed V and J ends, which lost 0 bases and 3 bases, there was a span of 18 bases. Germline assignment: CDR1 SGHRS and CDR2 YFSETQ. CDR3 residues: CASSLGVGGGLDTEAFF. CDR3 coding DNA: TGCGCCAGCAGCTTGGGTGTTGGCGGGGGGTTGGACACTGAAGCTTTCTTT.

CDR3 region: CAWSGGHGNTEAFF. For the CDR3, the DNA is TGTGCCTGGAGTGGAGGGCACGGGAACACTGAAGCTTTCTTT. The chain couples TRBV30 to TRBJ1-1; D gene ambiguous. Germline CDR1 GTSNPN, CDR2 SVGIG (reference sequence). This CDR3 is built from 14 residues. The germline V and J ends were trimmed by 1 base and 1 base, with 10 bases remaining between them.

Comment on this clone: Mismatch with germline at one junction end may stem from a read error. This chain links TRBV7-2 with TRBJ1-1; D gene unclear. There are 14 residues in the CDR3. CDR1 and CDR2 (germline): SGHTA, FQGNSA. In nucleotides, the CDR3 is TGTGCCAGCACCTTAGGGCTTCGATTGGCTGAAGCTTTCTTT. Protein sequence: CASTLGLRLAEAFF.

In DNA, the CDR3 is TGTGCCATCACCCCGTGGCGGCGCACTAGCGGGAGCTCCTACAATGAGCAGTTCTTC. This codes for CAITPWRRTSGSSYNEQFF. This rearrangement joins TRBV10-3 to TRBJ2-1, with 11 bases aligning to TRBD2. The length of the CDR3 is 19 residues. Germline values: CDR1 ENHRY, CDR2 SYGVKD. V lost 7 bases, J lost 0 bases, and 14 bases stayed unmatched.

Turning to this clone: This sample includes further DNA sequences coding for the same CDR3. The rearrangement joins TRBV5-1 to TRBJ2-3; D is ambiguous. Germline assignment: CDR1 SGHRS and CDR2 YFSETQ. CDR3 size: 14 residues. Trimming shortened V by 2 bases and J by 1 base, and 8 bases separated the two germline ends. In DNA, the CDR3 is TGCGCCAGCAGCTTTCGTGGGGGCACAGATACGCAGTATTTT. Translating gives CASSFRGGTDTQYF.

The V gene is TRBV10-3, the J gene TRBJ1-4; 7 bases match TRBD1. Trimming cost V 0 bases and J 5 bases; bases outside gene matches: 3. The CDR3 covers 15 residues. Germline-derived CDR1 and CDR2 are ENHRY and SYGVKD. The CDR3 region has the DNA TGTGCCATCAGTGAGTCGAAACAGGGGAATGAAAAACTGTTTTTT. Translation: CAISESKQGNEKLFF.

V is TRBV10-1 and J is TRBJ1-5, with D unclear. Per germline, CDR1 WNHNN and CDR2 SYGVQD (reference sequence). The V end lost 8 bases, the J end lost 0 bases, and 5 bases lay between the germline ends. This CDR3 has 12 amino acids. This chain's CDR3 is CASLYSNQPQHF. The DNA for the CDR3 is TGCGCCAGCTTATATAGCAATCAGCCCCAGCATTTT.

The CDR3 sequence is CASSQDRISGGAIRGVSEQFF. As DNA, the CDR3 is TGTGCCAGCAGCCAAGATCGTATCAGCGGAGGGGCGATTAGAGGAGTGAGTGAGCAGTTCTTC. The rearrangement links TRBV14 to TRBJ2-1, with a possible D match to TRBD2 (6 bases). The ends were cut back, 0 bases at V and 9 bases at J, with 33 bases in the middle. This CDR3 spans 21 amino acids. Per the germline V gene, CDR1 is SGHDN and CDR2 is FVKESK.